The clone carrying this T cell receptor beta chain was seen a few times. The antigen remains undetermined. Germline trimming cut 5 bases from V and 6 bases from J; bases unmatched to any gene: 4. The CDR3 sequence is 13 residues long. The germline V gene has CDR1 LGHDT and CDR2 YNNKEL (reference sequence). The data were obtained in a study of T cells in Graves' hyperthyroidism and ophthalmopathy. Ophthalmopathy patients had Clinical Activity Score at least 3, NOSPECS grade at least 4, duration under 3 months. Investigators excluded patients with uncontrolled infection, other autoimmune disease, pregnancy or lactation. Amplified TCR beta CDR3 regions came from RNA transcripts. First-round RT-PCR targeting the TCR CDR3 was performed with the HTBI primer set. TCRdb ran MiXCR on the multiplex PCR reads and lists one entry per CDR3 protein. This sample carries about 400,000 distinct CDR3 sequences, more than 14% of them seen once, and the ten largest clones take about 18%.

Broader study findings: Blood also held most thyroid clonotypes expanded beyond 0.001.

This chain connects TRBV3-1 to TRBJ1-2; TRBD1 matches 9 bases. The clonotype originates from a woman in her twenties or thirties with Graves' ophthalmopathy. Sequencing was performed on blood. This CDR3 is CASSSDRGNGYTF. The CDR3 coding sequence is TGTGCCAGCAGCTCGGACAGGGGAAATGGCTACACCTTC.